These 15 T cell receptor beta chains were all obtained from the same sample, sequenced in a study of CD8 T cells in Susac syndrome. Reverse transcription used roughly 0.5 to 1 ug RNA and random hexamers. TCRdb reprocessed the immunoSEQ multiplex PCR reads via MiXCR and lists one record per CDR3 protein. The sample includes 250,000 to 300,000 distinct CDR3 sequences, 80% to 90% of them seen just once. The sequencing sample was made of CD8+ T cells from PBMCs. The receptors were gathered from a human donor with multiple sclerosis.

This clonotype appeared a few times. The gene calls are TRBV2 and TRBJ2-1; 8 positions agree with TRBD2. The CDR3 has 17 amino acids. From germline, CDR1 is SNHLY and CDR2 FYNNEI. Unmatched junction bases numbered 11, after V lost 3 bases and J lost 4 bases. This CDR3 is CASSEYGRGIRYNEQFF. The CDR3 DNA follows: TGTGCCAGCAGTGAGTACGGGAGGGGCATTCGATACAATGAGCAGTTCTTC. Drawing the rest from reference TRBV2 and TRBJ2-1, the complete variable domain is EPEVTQTPSHQVTQMGQEVILRCVPISNHLYFYWYRQILGQKVEFLVSFYNNEISEKSEIFDDQFSVERPDGSNFTLKIRSTKLEDSAMYFCASSEYGRGIRYNEQFFGPGTRLTVL.

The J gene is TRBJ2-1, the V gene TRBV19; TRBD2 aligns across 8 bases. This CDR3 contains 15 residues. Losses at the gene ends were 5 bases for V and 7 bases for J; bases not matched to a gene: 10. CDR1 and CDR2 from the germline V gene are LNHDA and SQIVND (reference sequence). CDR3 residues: CASSPDREGRNEQFF. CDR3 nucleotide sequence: TGTGCCAGTAGTCCGGACCGGGAGGGCCGAAATGAGCAGTTCTTC.

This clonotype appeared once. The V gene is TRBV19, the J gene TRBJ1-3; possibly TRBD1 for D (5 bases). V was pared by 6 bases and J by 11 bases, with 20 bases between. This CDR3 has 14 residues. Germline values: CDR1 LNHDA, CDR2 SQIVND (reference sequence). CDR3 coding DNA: TGTGCCAGTAGAGCGGGACGTCTCGTCGGTCCCATATATTTT. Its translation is CASRAGRLVGPIYF.

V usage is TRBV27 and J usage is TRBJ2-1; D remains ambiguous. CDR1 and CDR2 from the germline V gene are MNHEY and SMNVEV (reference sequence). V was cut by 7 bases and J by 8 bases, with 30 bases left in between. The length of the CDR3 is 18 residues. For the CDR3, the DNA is TGTGCCAGCACCGAGACAAAGACTCCTGATGGGTTGTTGGATGAGCAGTTCTTC. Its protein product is CASTETKTPDGLLDEQFF.

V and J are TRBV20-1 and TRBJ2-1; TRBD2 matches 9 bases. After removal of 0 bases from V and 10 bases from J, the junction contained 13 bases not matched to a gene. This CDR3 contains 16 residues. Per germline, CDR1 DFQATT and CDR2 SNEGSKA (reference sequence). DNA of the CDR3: TGCAGTGCTAGAGAAGCGGGAGGTCTTTCCTGGACGGAGCAGTTCTTC. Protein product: CSAREAGGLSWTEQFF.

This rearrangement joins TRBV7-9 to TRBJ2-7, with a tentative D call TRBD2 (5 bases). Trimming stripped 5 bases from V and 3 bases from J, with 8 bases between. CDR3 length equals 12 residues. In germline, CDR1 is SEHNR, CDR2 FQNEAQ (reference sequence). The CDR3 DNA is TGTGCCAGCAGCCAAGCGGTCTACGAGCAGTACTTC. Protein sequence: CASSQAVYEQYF.

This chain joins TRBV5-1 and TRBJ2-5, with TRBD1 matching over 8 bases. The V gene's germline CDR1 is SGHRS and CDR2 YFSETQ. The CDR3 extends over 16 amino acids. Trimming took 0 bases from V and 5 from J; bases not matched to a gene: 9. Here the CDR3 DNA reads TGCGCCAGCAGCTTGGGAGGGACAGGCCCCGAGGAGACCCAGTACTTC. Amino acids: CASSLGGTGPEETQYF. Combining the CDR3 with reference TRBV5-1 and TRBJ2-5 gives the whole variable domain KAGVTQTPRYLIKTRGQQVTLSCSPISGHRSVSWYQQTPGQGLQFLFEYFSETQRNKGNFPGRFSGRQFSNSRSEMNVSTLELGDSALYLCASSLGGTGPEETQYFGPGTRLLVL.

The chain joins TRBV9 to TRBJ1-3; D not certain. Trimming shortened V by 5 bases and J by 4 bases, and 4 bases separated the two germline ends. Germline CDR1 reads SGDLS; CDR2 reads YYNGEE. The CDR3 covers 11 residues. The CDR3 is CASRGGNTIYF. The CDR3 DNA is TGTGCCAGCAGGGGGGGAAACACCATATATTTT.

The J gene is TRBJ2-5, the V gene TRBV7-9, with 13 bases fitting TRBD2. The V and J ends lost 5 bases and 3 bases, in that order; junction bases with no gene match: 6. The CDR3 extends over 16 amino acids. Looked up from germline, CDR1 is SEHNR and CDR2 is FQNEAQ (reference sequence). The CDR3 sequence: CASSARTSGREETQYF. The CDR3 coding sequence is TGTGCCAGCAGCGCCAGGACTAGCGGGAGAGAAGAGACCCAGTACTTC.

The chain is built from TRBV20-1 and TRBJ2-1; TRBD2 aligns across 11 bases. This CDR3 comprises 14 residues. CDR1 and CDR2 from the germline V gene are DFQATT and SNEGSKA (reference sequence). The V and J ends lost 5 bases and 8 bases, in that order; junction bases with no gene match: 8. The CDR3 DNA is TGCAGTGCTGATACTAGCGGGAGAGGCGATGAGCAGTTCTTC. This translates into CSADTSGRGDEQFF.

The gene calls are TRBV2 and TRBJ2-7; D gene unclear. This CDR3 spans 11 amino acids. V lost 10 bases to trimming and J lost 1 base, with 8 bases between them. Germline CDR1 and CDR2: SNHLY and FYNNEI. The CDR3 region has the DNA TGTGCCACCCTGCGTTCCTACGAGCAGTACTTC. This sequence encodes CATLRSYEQYF. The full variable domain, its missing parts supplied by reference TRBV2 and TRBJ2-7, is EPEVTQTPSHQVTQMGQEVILRCVPISNHLYFYWYRQILGQKVEFLVSFYNNEISEKSEIFDDQFSVERPDGSNFTLKIRSTKLEDSAMYFCATLRSYEQYFGPGTRLTVT.

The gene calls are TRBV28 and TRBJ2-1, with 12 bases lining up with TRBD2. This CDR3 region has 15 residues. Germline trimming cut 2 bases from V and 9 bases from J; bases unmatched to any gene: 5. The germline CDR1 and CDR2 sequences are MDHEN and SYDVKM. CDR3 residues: CASSLRLAGVIEQFF. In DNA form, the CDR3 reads TGTGCCAGCAGTTTAAGACTAGCGGGAGTTATTGAGCAGTTCTTC.

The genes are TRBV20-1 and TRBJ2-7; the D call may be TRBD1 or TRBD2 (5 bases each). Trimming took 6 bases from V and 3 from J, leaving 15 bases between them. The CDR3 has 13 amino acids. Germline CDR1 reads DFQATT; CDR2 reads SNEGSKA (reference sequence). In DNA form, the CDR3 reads TGCAGTGCCCCCGGGACGGTCTTCTACGAGCAGTACTTC. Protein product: CSAPGTVFYEQYF.

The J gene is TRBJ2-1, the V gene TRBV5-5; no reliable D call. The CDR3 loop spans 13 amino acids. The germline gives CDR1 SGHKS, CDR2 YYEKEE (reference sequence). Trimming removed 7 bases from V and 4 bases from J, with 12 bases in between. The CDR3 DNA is TGTGCCAGCTCCTTGGTTGTATACAATGAGCAGTTCTTC. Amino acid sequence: CASSLVVYNEQFF.

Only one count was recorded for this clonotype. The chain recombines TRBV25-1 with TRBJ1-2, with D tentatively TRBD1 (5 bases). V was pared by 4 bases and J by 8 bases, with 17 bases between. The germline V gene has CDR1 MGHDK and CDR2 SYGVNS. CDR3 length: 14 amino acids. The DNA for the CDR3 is TGTGCCAGCAGTGTCCTAGGGACGGCAGTCGGCTACACCTTC. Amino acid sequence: CASSVLGTAVGYTF.